The 19 T cell receptor beta chains in this list originate from one sample, sequenced in a study of T cell repertoires in cytomegalovirus infection. TCRdb reanalysed the reads using MiXCR and keeps one entry per CDR3 protein. The sample yields hundreds of thousands of distinct CDR3 sequences, 17% seen once. Sequenced input: PBMCs. The origin of the receptors is a human donor in good health (CMV status not recorded). Some clones in this sample may be carry-over from other donors' samples.

With respect to this clonotype: Possible read error: a much larger clone is one base away. The chain carries TRBV7-9 and TRBJ1-6; tentatively, D is TRBD1 (6 bases). V lost 4 bases, J lost 9 bases, and 13 bases lay in between. CDR1 SEHNR and CDR2 FQNEAQ come from the germline V gene (reference sequence). The CDR3 is 14 residues long. The CDR3 sequence is CASSSEGGLSPLHF. The CDR3 DNA sequence: TGTGCCAGCAGCTCGGAGGGGGGCCTTTCACCCCTCCACTTT.

As to this clonotype: A junction end diverges from the germline sequence, so it may reflect a read error. This chain links TRBV24-1 with TRBJ2-1, with D tentatively TRBD1 or TRBD2 (5 bases each). The CDR3 contains 13 residues. Germline-derived CDR1 and CDR2 are KGHDR and SFDVKD. The CDR3 reads CATSDAGTDEEFF. DNA of the CDR3: TGTGCCACCAGTGATGCCGGGACCGATGAGGAGTTCTTC.

This clonotype showed up just a few times. The V and J genes are TRBV6-2 or TRBV6-3 and TRBJ1-5; 8 bases are a match to TRBD1. CDR3 length equals 14 residues. V lost 7 bases to trimming and J lost 6 bases; unmatched junction nucleotides: 8. The germline gives CDR1 MNHEY, CDR2 SVGEGT. The CDR3 sequence: CASTLGQGRQPQHF. In DNA, the CDR3 is TGTGCCAGCACTCTAGGACAGGGACGTCAGCCCCAGCATTTT.

This clonotype was recorded many times. This rearrangement joins TRBV29-1 to TRBJ1-2; perhaps TRBD1 as D (5 bases). The CDR3 is 12 amino acids. Germline V CDR1 and CDR2: SQVTM, ANQGSEA. Trimming took off 3 bases at V and 2 bases at J, with 7 bases between the two ends. The CDR3 region is CSVDRGNYGYTF. Here the CDR3 DNA reads TGCAGCGTTGACCGGGGGAACTATGGCTACACCTTC.

The chain combines TRBV20-1 with TRBJ1-5; 10 bases fit TRBD1. CDR1 and CDR2 (germline): DFQATT, SNEGSKA (reference sequence). CDR3 size: 13 residues. The junction had 5 bases not matched to a gene; V was cut back by 5 bases and J by 7 bases. The CDR3 DNA is TGCAGTGCTGACAGGGGGCGTGGGCAGCCCCAGCATTTT. Its translation is CSADRGRGQPQHF.

This clonotype came up many times. This chain uses TRBV7-2 with TRBJ1-2; 8 bases match TRBD1. Trimming took 4 bases from V and 2 from J; bases not matched to a gene: 6. The CDR3 spans 15 residues. CDR1 SGHTA and CDR2 FQGNSA come from the germline V gene. CDR3 bases: TGTGCCAGCAGCTCACAGGGGGAACTAAACTATGGCTACACCTTC. Protein sequence: CASSSQGELNYGYTF.

The rearrangement joins TRBV28 to TRBJ1-5; no firm D call. Germline CDR1 MDHEN, CDR2 SYDVKM. The CDR3 loop spans 13 amino acids. Trimming stripped 6 bases from V and 1 base from J, with 7 bases between. The CDR3 DNA sequence: TGTGCCAGCAGAAGCCAGAGCAATCAGCCCCAGCATTTT. This sequence encodes CASRSQSNQPQHF.

This clonotype was found a few times. The J gene is TRBJ1-1, the V gene TRBV12-3 or TRBV12-4, with 7 bases matching TRBD1. Trimming at V came to 5 bases and at J to 7 bases, leaving 7 bases not matched to a gene. The CDR3 has 13 residues. CDR3 sequence reads: CASSQGTVYEAFF. The CDR3 DNA reads as TGTGCCAGCAGTCAAGGGACAGTCTATGAAGCTTTCTTT.

The V gene is TRBV20-1, the J gene TRBJ2-7; 15 bases align to TRBD2. The germline V gene has CDR1 DFQATT and CDR2 SNEGSKA (reference sequence). The CDR3 is 16 residues long. Unmatched junction bases numbered 13, after V lost 6 bases and J lost 7 bases. In DNA form, the CDR3 reads TGCAGTGCAAACCCAGGGACTAGCGGGGGGTTCCCAGAGCAGTACTTC. This translates into CSANPGTSGGFPEQYF.

This clonotype was counted at least ten times. The chain is built from TRBV7-2 and TRBJ2-1; possible D gene TRBD2, 6 bases. V was pared by 3 bases and J by 2 bases, with 14 bases between. Germline V lookup: CDR1 SGHTA, CDR2 FQGNSA. This CDR3 region has 16 residues. CDR3 nucleotides: TGTGCCAGCAGCTTGGTTGCTAGCGAGACCTACAATGAGCAGTTCTTC. It encodes CASSLVASETYNEQFF.

This clonotype is categorized as medium-sized. This chain joins TRBV7-2 and TRBJ1-1, with 7 bases identical to TRBD1. CDR3 length: 14 residues. Germline trimming cut 5 bases from V and 5 bases from J; bases unmatched to any gene: 8. CDR1 and CDR2 from the germline V gene are SGHTA and FQGNSA. The CDR3 region has the DNA TGTGCCAGCAGCCCGACAGGGTCCAATACTGAAGCTTTCTTT. This translates into CASSPTGSNTEAFF.

This rearrangement joins TRBV6-2 or TRBV6-3 to TRBJ1-1; D perhaps matches TRBD1 (5 bases). Between the trimmed V and J ends, which lost 2 bases and 5 bases, there was a span of 18 bases. The CDR3 loop spans 16 amino acids. CDR1 and CDR2 from the germline V gene are MNHEY and SVGEGT. The CDR3 sequence: CASSYVPRASGTEAFF. The CDR3 DNA reads as TGTGCCAGCAGTTACGTACCAAGGGCCTCAGGGACTGAAGCTTTCTTT.

Comment on this clonotype: A junction boundary mismatches the germline segment, possibly from a read error. The rearrangement uses TRBV6-2 or TRBV6-3 and TRBJ1-1; TRBD1 might be the D (5 bases). This CDR3 contains 16 residues. Germline V gene sequence: CDR1 MNHEY, CDR2 SVGEGT. For the CDR3, the DNA is TGTGCCAGCAGTTACTCGTTCGGGACGATGAACATTGAAGCTTTCTTT. This translates into CASSYSFGTMNIEAFF.

The chain uses TRBV28 and TRBJ2-3; D is undetermined. Germline CDR1 MDHEN, CDR2 SYDVKM. The CDR3 loop spans 12 amino acids. Trimming shortened V by 7 bases and J by 4 bases, and 9 bases separated the two germline ends. CDR3 loop: CASTTTADTQYF. CDR3 coding DNA: TGTGCCAGCACCACGACGGCAGATACGCAGTATTTT.

This clonotype was observed a handful of times. The V call is TRBV6-1, the J call TRBJ1-3, with a possible D match to TRBD1 (5 bases). The CDR3 has 13 residues. Trimming stripped 11 bases from V and 2 bases from J, with 13 bases between. CDR1 and CDR2 from the germline V gene are MNHNS and SASEGT. The DNA of the CDR3 is TGTGCCGTTCTCACAGGAGCTGGAAACACCATATATTTT. Translating gives CAVLTGAGNTIYF.

The sample holds a few counts of this clonotype. J is TRBJ1-2 and V is TRBV29-1; D gene unclear. CDR1 is SQVTM and CDR2 is ANQGSEA in the germline V gene. The V end was cut by 3 bases, the J end by 2 bases, with 10 bases between. This CDR3 contains 13 residues. The CDR3 coding sequence is TGCAGCGTTGAGAATCCCGGGAACTATGGCTACACCTTC. Translated, it gives CSVENPGNYGYTF.

On this clonotype: This may be a read error, as it is one base from a much larger clone. The CDR3, as DNA: TGCAGTGTTAGGGGAGCGGGGAGCTCTTCCTACGAGCAGTACTTC. This gives the protein CSVRGAGSSSYEQYF. This chain links TRBV20-1 with TRBJ2-7; the match to TRBD2 covers 7 bases. CDR1 is DFQATT and CDR2 is SNEGSKA in the germline V gene (reference sequence). This CDR3 contains 15 residues. With V trimmed by 7 bases and J by 1 base, 13 bases remained unmatched.

Ten or more counts support this clonotype. The V gene is TRBV27, the J gene TRBJ2-7; D might be TRBD2 (6 bases). The V gene's germline CDR1 is MNHEY and CDR2 SMNVEV (reference sequence). The ends were cut back, 4 bases at V and 0 bases at J, with 16 bases in the middle. This CDR3 has 16 residues. In DNA form, the CDR3 reads TGTGCCAGCAGTTCCCCCGGACGGGGGAGCTCCTACGAGCAGTACTTC. It encodes CASSSPGRGSSYEQYF.

This clonotype came up a few times. The V and J genes are TRBV7-9 and TRBJ2-1; 15 nucleotides align to TRBD2. Germline-derived CDR1 and CDR2 are SEHNR and FQNEAQ (reference sequence). Trimming cost V 4 bases and J 7 bases; bases outside gene matches: 5. The CDR3 has 16 residues. The DNA for the CDR3 is TGTGCCAGCAGCTCTCCCGGGACTAGCGGGGGGAATGAGCAGTTCTTC. The encoded protein is CASSSPGTSGGNEQFF.